Shown below are 3 T cell receptor beta chains from a single sample sequenced in a study of blood T cell repertoires in COVID-19. Libraries were prepared by immunoSEQ multiplex PCR; TCRdb keeps only in-frame clonotypes and omits some of them. The repertoire has roughly 380,000 clones, approximately 90% of them found once; the top ten carry approximately 1.5%. Source material: peripheral blood. These receptors originate from a woman aged 40-49 years with COVID-19, enrolled during active disease.

V usage is TRBV27 and J usage is TRBJ1-2; D perhaps matches TRBD1 (6 bases). Germline V lookup: CDR1 MNHEY, CDR2 SMNVEV (reference sequence). The V end was cut by 3 bases, the J end by 6 bases, with 11 bases between. The CDR3 spans 13 residues. This CDR3 is CASSFRGRNGYTF. The CDR3 region has the DNA TGTGCCAGCAGTTTCAGGGGAAGAAATGGCTACACCTTC.

The chain is built from TRBV21-1 and TRBJ2-6; TRBD1, as called in the table, went unchecked against the DNA. TRBV21-1 represents a pseudogene. There are 21 residues in the CDR3. CDR3 in DNA: TGTGCCAGCAGCAAATTATGTGCAGGACAGTGCAGGGTTTCTGGGGCCAACGTCCTGACTTTC. Its protein is CASSKLCAGQCRVSGANVLTF.

The J gene is TRBJ1-5, the V gene TRBV19, with TRBD1 identical over 8 bases. The junction had 4 bases not matched to a gene; V was cut back by 5 bases and J by 4 bases. This CDR3 is 14 amino acids long. CDR1 and CDR2 (germline): LNHDA, SQIVND (reference sequence). CDR3 in DNA: TGTGCCAGTAGTTTTAACAGGGGGAATCAGCCCCAGCATTTT. Residues: CASSFNRGNQPQHF.